These T cell receptor beta chains were read from a single sample in a study of blood T cell repertoires in COVID-19. The assay was immunoSEQ multiplex PCR, and TCRdb's table has in-frame clones only and misses some. The table includes 30,000 to 45,000 clones, roughly three quarters detected once. Material: peripheral blood. The source of these receptors is a man aged 65-85 years with acute or convalescent COVID-19. CDR3s include the opening cysteine and the closing phenylalanine or tryptophan. Fields, in order: J gene, V gene, D gene, clone size, CDR3 protein, CDR3 DNA. The D gene is left open where the match is weak. Clone size is not always given. Where it is, it says once, few, many or a class for expanded clones.

J: TRBJ2-2
V: TRBV9
D: TRBD2
size: .
CDR3: CASSVGLAGVDSGELFF
DNA: TGTGCCAGCAGCGTCGGACTAGCGGGAGTGGATTCCGGGGAGCTGTTTTTT

J: TRBJ1-2
V: TRBV4-1
D: TRBD1
size: .
CDR3: CASSSLGNPGQQFRGYTF
DNA: TGCGCCAGCAGCTCATTGGGAAACCCGGGACAGCAATTTCGCGGCTACACCTTC

J: TRBJ1-1
V: TRBV6-1
D: TRBD1
size: .
CDR3: CASSDRQGSSLTEAFF
DNA: TGTGCCAGCAGTGACCGACAGGGCTCATCCCTCACTGAAGCTTTCTTT

J: TRBJ2-3
V: TRBV5-1
D: .
size: .
CDR3: CASSLSGTSTDTQYF
DNA: TGCGCCAGCAGCTTGTCCGGGACTAGCACAGATACGCAGTATTTT

J: TRBJ2-7
V: TRBV6-2/TRBV6-3
D: TRBD2
size: .
CDR3: CASSPILAGGYEQYF
DNA: TGTGCCAGCAGCCCAATTCTAGCGGGAGGCTACGAGCAGTACTTC

J: TRBJ1-1
V: TRBV19
D: TRBD1
size: few
CDR3: CASSTRQGNTEAFF
DNA: TGTGCCAGTAGTACCCGACAGGGAAACACTGAAGCTTTCTTT

J: TRBJ2-2
V: TRBV4-3
D: .
size: .
CDR3: CASSQDLGVTGELFF
DNA: TGCGCCAGCAGCCAAGATCTGGGAGTCACCGGGGAGCTGTTTTTT

J: TRBJ2-1
V: TRBV7-6
D: TRBD2
size: few
CDR3: CASSLDMSGSSYNEQFF
DNA: TGTGCCAGCAGCTTAGATATGAGCGGGAGCTCCTACAATGAGCAGTTCTTC

J: TRBJ2-1
V: TRBV7-8
D: TRBD2
size: .
CDR3: CASSSGDGGRAYNEQFF
DNA: TGTGCCAGCAGCTCTGGGGATGGCGGGAGGGCCTACAATGAGCAGTTCTTC

J: TRBJ2-6
V: TRBV28
D: TRBD2
size: .
CDR3: CASSWSGGWANVLTF
DNA: TGTGCCAGCAGTTGGTCGGGAGGGTGGGCCAACGTCCTGACTTTC

J: TRBJ1-1
V: TRBV5-1
D: TRBD1
size: .
CDR3: CASSLRTGGTNTEAFF
DNA: TGCGCCAGCAGCTTGAGAACAGGGGGCACGAACACTGAAGCTTTCTTT

J: TRBJ1-3
V: TRBV9
D: TRBD1
size: .
CDR3: CASSRDRAGNTIYF
DNA: TGTGCCAGCAGCCGGGACAGGGCCGGAAACACCATATATTTT

J: TRBJ1-5
V: TRBV7-2
D: TRBD1
size: .
CDR3: CASSPTGGHQPQHF
DNA: TGTGCCAGCAGCCCTACAGGGGGCCATCAGCCCCAGCATTTT

J: TRBJ1-2
V: TRBV4-1
D: .
size: .
CDR3: CASSQEGRGTAYGYTF
DNA: TGCGCCAGCAGCCAAGAAGGGCGGGGTACGGCCTATGGCTACACCTTC

J: TRBJ1-2
V: TRBV30
D: .
size: .
CDR3: CGLSASYGYTF
DNA: TGTGGCCTATCAGCGAGCTATGGCTACACCTTC

J: TRBJ1-1
V: TRBV7-2
D: TRBD1
size: .
CDR3: CASSLLGQGLAEAFF
DNA: TGTGCCAGCAGTCTCTTGGGACAGGGTCTCGCTGAAGCTTTCTTT

J: TRBJ2-3
V: TRBV2
D: TRBD2
size: medium-sized
CDR3: CASSNSRGLAGPDTQYF
DNA: TGTGCCAGCAGTAACTCGCGGGGACTAGCGGGACCAGATACGCAGTATTTT

J: TRBJ2-7
V: TRBV7-9
D: TRBD2
size: few
CDR3: CASSSSSGRPYEQYF
DNA: TGTGCCAGCAGCTCATCTAGCGGGAGGCCCTACGAGCAGTACTTC

J: TRBJ2-5
V: TRBV6-5
D: .
size: once
CDR3: CASKRGFGGTQYF
DNA: TGTGCCAGCAAGAGAGGGTTTGGTGGGACCCAGTACTTC

J: TRBJ1-1
V: TRBV7-9
D: TRBD1
size: .
CDR3: CASSLGGQGATTEAFF
DNA: TGTGCCAGCAGCTTAGGGGGACAGGGGGCGACCACTGAAGCTTTCTTT

J: TRBJ2-7
V: TRBV7-2
D: .
size: few
CDR3: CASSAQGGYEQYF
DNA: TGTGCCAGCAGCGCCCAGGGCGGCTACGAGCAGTACTTC

J: TRBJ1-1
V: TRBV19
D: TRBD1
size: .
CDR3: CASSWTGAGTEAFF
DNA: TGTGCCAGTAGCTGGACAGGGGCGGGCACTGAAGCTTTCTTT

J: TRBJ2-1
V: TRBV9
D: TRBD2
size: once
CDR3: CASSPGTSAYNEQFF
DNA: TGTGCCAGCAGCCCCGGGACTAGCGCCTACAATGAGCAGTTCTTC

J: TRBJ1-2
V: TRBV6-5
D: .
size: .
CDR3: CASSIFQGPLYGYTF
DNA: TGTGCCAGCAGCATCTTTCAGGGGCCGCTCTATGGCTACACCTTC

J: TRBJ1-2
V: TRBV7-2
D: TRBD1
size: .
CDR3: CASSPPRQGAYGYTF
DNA: TGTGCCAGCAGCCCCCCCCGACAGGGGGCCTATGGCTACACCTTC

J: TRBJ1-6
V: TRBV14
D: .
size: .
CDR3: CASSQDLGLDSPLHF
DNA: TGTGCCAGCAGCCAAGACCTGGGCTTGGATTCACCCCTCCACTTT

J: TRBJ2-7
V: TRBV7-9
D: TRBD1
size: .
CDR3: CASSRYRDRGNEQYF
DNA: TGTGCCAGCAGCCGTTACCGGGACAGGGGCAACGAGCAGTACTTC

J: TRBJ1-3
V: TRBV7-8
D: .
size: once
CDR3: CASSLGSQALSGNTIYF
DNA: TGTGCCAGCAGCTTAGGAAGTCAGGCTCTCTCTGGAAACACCATATATTTT

J: TRBJ2-3
V: TRBV9
D: TRBD2
size: .
CDR3: CASSVGAGGPDTQYF
DNA: TGTGCCAGCAGCGTAGGGGCGGGAGGGCCAGATACGCAGTATTTT

J: TRBJ1-1
V: TRBV7-9
D: .
size: .
CDR3: CASSSISGQNTEAFF
DNA: TGTGCCAGCAGCTCAATCTCGGGACAGAACACTGAAGCTTTCTTT

J: TRBJ2-7
V: TRBV5-1
D: .
size: .
CDR3: CASSKRRSTMDEQYF
DNA: TGCGCCAGCAGCAAAAGACGGAGTACGATGGACGAGCAGTACTTC

J: TRBJ1-6
V: TRBV5-6
D: .
size: .
CDR3: CASSFGTPGAPLHF
DNA: TGTGCCAGCAGCTTCGGGACTCCTGGGGCACCCCTCCACTTT

J: TRBJ1-5
V: TRBV30
D: TRBD1
size: .
CDR3: CAWGQGNQPQHF
DNA: TGTGCCTGGGGACAGGGTAATCAGCCCCAGCATTTT

J: TRBJ2-1
V: TRBV30
D: TRBD2
size: few
CDR3: CAWSVKLGGGAHEQFF
DNA: TGTGCCTGGAGTGTAAAGTTGGGCGGGGGGGCACATGAGCAGTTCTTC

J: TRBJ2-4
V: TRBV7-8
D: .
size: .
CDR3: CASSLLRSFDIQYF
DNA: TGTGCCAGCAGCTTATTGAGATCTTTTGACATTCAGTACTTC

J: TRBJ1-1
V: TRBV6-5
D: TRBD1
size: .
CDR3: CASRETGSTEAFF
DNA: TGTGCCAGCAGGGAGACAGGGTCCACTGAAGCTTTCTTT

J: TRBJ2-1
V: TRBV29-1
D: TRBD1
size: .
CDR3: CSMTGGDSYNEQFF
DNA: TGCAGCATGACAGGGGGAGATTCCTACAATGAGCAGTTCTTC

J: TRBJ2-3
V: TRBV2
D: TRBD2
size: .
CDR3: CATRLAGTDTQYF
DNA: TGTGCCACCAGACTAGCCGGTACAGATACGCAGTATTTT

J: TRBJ1-2
V: TRBV20-1
D: TRBD1
size: .
CDR3: CSASSGTAYGYTF
DNA: TGCAGTGCTAGTTCCGGGACAGCTTATGGCTACACCTTC

J: TRBJ2-5
V: TRBV9
D: .
size: .
CDR3: CASSVATALETQYF
DNA: TGTGCCAGCAGCGTAGCGACAGCTCTTGAGACCCAGTACTTC

J: TRBJ2-2
V: TRBV29-1
D: TRBD2
size: .
CDR3: CSASGGRTGELFF
DNA: TGCAGCGCTAGCGGGGGGAGGACCGGGGAGCTGTTTTTT

J: TRBJ2-3
V: TRBV30
D: TRBD2
size: few
CDR3: CAWSVGQGTSGRDTQYF
DNA: TGTGCCTGGAGTGTCGGACAAGGGACTAGCGGGAGAGATACGCAGTATTTT

J: TRBJ1-3
V: TRBV5-5
D: .
size: .
CDR3: CASSLAGVRSGNTIYF
DNA: TGTGCCAGCAGCTTGGCAGGGGTTCGCTCTGGAAACACCATATATTTT

J: TRBJ1-2
V: TRBV27
D: TRBD1
size: .
CDR3: CATRSIPGQGYGYTF
DNA: TGTGCCACCCGTTCCATTCCGGGACAGGGCTATGGCTACACCTTC

J: TRBJ1-1
V: TRBV29-1
D: .
size: .
CDR3: CSAGQLNTEAFF
DNA: TGCAGCGCCGGACAGCTGAACACTGAAGCTTTCTTT

J: TRBJ2-5
V: TRBV11-2
D: .
size: .
CDR3: CASSEGETQYF
DNA: TGTGCCAGCAGCGAGGGAGAGACCCAGTACTTC

J: TRBJ2-2
V: TRBV27
D: .
size: .
CDR3: CASSFRFANTGELFF
DNA: TGTGCCAGCAGTTTCCGGTTCGCGAACACCGGGGAGCTGTTTTTT

J: TRBJ2-5
V: TRBV5-4
D: TRBD2
size: few
CDR3: CASSLELAGGWETQYF
DNA: TGTGCCAGCAGCTTGGAGCTAGCGGGAGGTTGGGAGACCCAGTACTTC

J: TRBJ1-1
V: TRBV5-5
D: .
size: .
CDR3: CASSLGGLITEAFF
DNA: TGTGCCAGCAGCTTGGGGGGGCTGATCACTGAAGCTTTCTTT

J: TRBJ1-2
V: TRBV20-1
D: TRBD1
size: .
CDR3: CSEDRAYGYTF
DNA: TGCAGTGAGGACAGGGCTTATGGCTACACCTTC